The 29 T cell receptor beta chains presented below share a single source sample, sequenced in a study of blood T cell repertoires in COVID-19. Measured with immunoSEQ multiplex PCR; TCRdb has only the in-frame clones, and not every one. The data contain over 150,000 clones, about 80% of them singletons. Sequenced input: PBMCs or T cells enriched from blood (not recorded which). The receptors were gathered from a middle-aged man who had recovered from COVID-19.

This clone showed up just a few times. The chain combines TRBV2 with TRBJ1-2; 9 bases are shared with TRBD1. The trim removed 5 bases at V and 7 bases at J, leaving 8 bases unmatched. CDR1 is SNHLY and CDR2 is FYNNEI in the germline V gene. This CDR3 region has 14 residues. The CDR3 protein is CASSPDRGLFGYTF. The DNA for the CDR3 is TGTGCCAGCAGTCCAGACAGGGGGTTGTTTGGCTACACCTTC.

This chain joins TRBV4-1 and TRBJ2-7, with D maybe TRBD1 (5 bases). Germline V gene data show CDR1 as MGHRA and CDR2 as YSYEKL. V was clipped by 0 bases and J by 3 bases, with 18 bases between them. CDR3 length: 17 amino acids. The CDR3 coding sequence is TGCGCCAGCAGCCAAGATTCCTCCAGGGAATTGGGCTACGAGCAGTACTTC. It is translated as CASSQDSSRELGYEQYF.

The genes are TRBV5-6 and TRBJ2-7; TRBD1 aligns across 10 bases. The CDR3 runs 18 residues. V trimming: 4 bases; J trimming: 5 bases; junction bases outside the gene matches: 18. Germline CDR1 and CDR2: SGHDT and YYEEEE. CDR3 sequence (DNA): TGTGCCAGCAGCCCTCCCCCTTTCCCGGGGACAGGGGTTCACGAGCAGTACTTC. Its protein product is CASSPPPFPGTGVHEQYF.

The chain carries TRBV19 and TRBJ2-1; a possible D gene is TRBD2 (6 bases). CDR1 LNHDA and CDR2 SQIVND come from the germline V gene (reference sequence). V was clipped by 5 bases and J by 1 base, with 12 bases between them. This CDR3 spans 15 amino acids. CDR3 sequence reads: CASSSRGRSYNEQFF. The CDR3 nucleotides read TGTGCCAGTAGTTCGCGGGGAAGGTCCTACAATGAGCAGTTCTTC.

This clone was counted a single time. This chain uses TRBV12-3 or TRBV12-4 with TRBJ1-4; 8 bases align to TRBD1. This CDR3 is built from 13 residues. In DNA, the CDR3 is TGTGCGACAGGGGACAGCCCTAATGAAAAACTGTTTTTT. It translates to CATGDSPNEKLFF.

V usage is TRBV7-9 and J usage is TRBJ2-5, with D possibly being TRBD2 (5 bases). Between the trimmed V and J ends, which lost 3 bases and 5 bases, there was a span of 16 bases. From germline, CDR1 is SEHNR and CDR2 FQNEAQ (reference sequence). The CDR3 has 15 amino acids. The CDR3 loop is CASSFIDGVQETQYF. In nucleotides, the CDR3 is TGTGCCAGCAGCTTTATAGACGGGGTTCAGGAGACCCAGTACTTC.

This rearrangement joins TRBV3-1 (or the pseudogene TRBV3-2) to TRBJ2-7, with 9 bases matching TRBD2. The CDR3 length is 15 residues. CDR1 LGHDT and CDR2 YNNKEL come from the germline V gene (reference sequence). The V segment lost 1 base and the J segment 4 bases; nucleotides outside the gene matches: 5. The CDR3 spells CASSQGLAGPYEQYF. DNA of the CDR3: TGTGCCAGCAGCCAAGGTCTAGCGGGACCTTACGAGCAGTACTTC.

V gene TRBV25-1 combines with J gene TRBJ1-1, with D uncertain. The CDR3 runs to 13 residues. CDR1 is MGHDK and CDR2 is SYGVNS in the germline V gene. V dropped 7 bases and J dropped 4 bases, with 13 bases sitting between them. The CDR3 loop reads CASKAGPGTEAFF. CDR3 sequence (DNA): TGTGCCAGCAAGGCGGGCCCAGGCACTGAAGCTTTCTTT. Full variable domain (missing parts from reference TRBV25-1 and TRBJ1-1): EADIYQTPRYLVIGTGKKITLECSQTMGHDKMYWYQQDPGMELHLIHYSYGVNSTEKGDLSSESTVSRIRTEHFPLTLESARPSHTSQYLCASKAGPGTEAFFGQGTRLTVV.

V usage is TRBV15 and J usage is TRBJ1-1; D remains unclear. Germline V gives CDR1 LNHNV, CDR2 YYDKDF (reference sequence). This CDR3 spans 12 amino acids. Trimming pared 3 bases from V and 9 bases from J, leaving 11 bases between. The DNA of the CDR3 is TGTGCCACCAGCAGCCTAGACTTTAAAGCTTTCTTT. The encoded protein is CATSSLDFKAFF.

The V call is TRBV5-5, the J call TRBJ1-1, with TRBD1 matching over 7 bases. The CDR3 is 14 amino acids. CDR1 and CDR2 from the germline V gene are SGHKS and YYEKEE (reference sequence). Germline trimming cut 4 bases from V and 5 bases from J; bases unmatched to any gene: 8. This CDR3 is CASSTRTGRTEAFF. The DNA of the CDR3 is TGTGCCAGCAGCACCCGGACAGGTAGGACTGAAGCTTTCTTT. Together with reference TRBV5-5 and TRBJ1-1, the CDR3 gives the full variable domain: DAGVTQSPTHLIKTRGQQVTLRCSPISGHKSVSWYQQVLGQGPQFIFQYYEKEERGRGNFPDRFSARQFPNYSSELNVNALLLGDSALYLCASSTRTGRTEAFFGQGTRLTVV.

This chain uses TRBV3-1 (or the pseudogene TRBV3-2) with TRBJ1-1; 7 bases agree with TRBD1. Per the germline V gene, CDR1 is LGHDT and CDR2 is YNNKEL (reference sequence). V was clipped by 1 base and J by 2 bases; unmatched bases: 13. This CDR3 spans 18 amino acids. This CDR3 is CASSQVDRKHTFNTEAFF. As DNA, the CDR3 is TGTGCCAGCAGCCAAGTGGACAGGAAGCACACTTTCAACACTGAAGCTTTCTTT.

The J gene is TRBJ1-5, the V gene TRBV3-1 (or the pseudogene TRBV3-2); D is uncertain. V was trimmed by 0 bases and J by 1 base, leaving 10 bases between them. The CDR3 is 16 residues long. The germline gives CDR1 LGHDT, CDR2 YNNKEL (reference sequence). For the CDR3, the DNA is TGTGCCAGCAGCCAAGACGTGGGAGTAAGCAATCAGCCCCAGCATTTT. This encodes CASSQDVGVSNQPQHF.

The chain employs TRBV10-3 and TRBJ1-4; D perhaps matches TRBD1 (5 bases). The CDR3 spans 15 residues. Trimming removed 0 bases from V and 2 bases from J, with 7 bases in between. CDR1 is ENHRY and CDR2 is SYGVKD in the germline V gene. CDR3 sequence (DNA): TGTGCCATCAGTGAGTCAAGGGGCACTAATGAAAAACTGTTTTTT. It codes for CAISESRGTNEKLFF.

The J gene is TRBJ1-1, the V gene TRBV16; no definite D call. Germline V gene sequence: CDR1 KGHSY, CDR2 FQNENV. V was trimmed by 0 bases and J by 1 base, leaving 3 bases between them. The CDR3 is 13 amino acids. The CDR3 bases are TGTGCCAGCAGCCAATCGAGGAACACTGAAGCTTTCTTT. Protein: CASSQSRNTEAFF.

The chain recombines TRBV30 with TRBJ1-6; TRBD1 matches 7 bases. Unmatched junction bases numbered 8, after V lost 7 bases and J lost 2 bases. The CDR3 length is 15 residues. Germline V gene sequence: CDR1 GTSNPN, CDR2 SVGIG (reference sequence). CDR3 coding DNA: TGTGCCTATTTAACCGGGACAGCCTATAATTCACCCCTCCACTTT. It specifies CAYLTGTAYNSPLHF.

Concerning this clone itself: Other DNA sequences in this specimen translate into the identical CDR3. This chain links TRBV12-3 or TRBV12-4 with TRBJ1-1; D gene ambiguous. The CDR3 covers 13 residues. The V end was cut by 3 bases, the J end by 0 bases, with 5 bases between. In DNA form, the CDR3 reads TGTGCCAGCAGTTTGAGGGTGAACACTGAAGCTTTCTTT. Translating it yields CASSLRVNTEAFF.

The rearrangement uses TRBV21-1 and TRBJ1-3; the table's TRBD1 call for D was not verified on the DNA. TRBV21-1 is termed a pseudogene. CDR3 length: 19 residues. CDR3 in DNA: TGTGCCAGCAGCAAAGACCGCTGGGAGGGACAGGTCTCTGGAAACACCATATATTTT. Protein: CASSKDRWEGQVSGNTIYF.

The V call is TRBV28, the J call TRBJ1-6; 8 bases are shared with TRBD1. V shed 4 bases, J shed 9 bases, and the junction held 5 bases outside the gene matches. The CDR3 has 14 amino acids. Germline CDR1 and CDR2: MDHEN and SYDVKM. The DNA of the CDR3 is TGTGCCAGCAGTTCTGGACAGGGAGGTTCACCCCTCCACTTT. Amino acids: CASSSGQGGSPLHF.

The CDR3 region has the DNA TGTGCCAGCAGACTCGGACAGGGAGCGATATCCACTGAAGCTTTCTTT. Its protein product is CASRLGQGAISTEAFF. V and J are TRBV28 and TRBJ1-1; 8 bases are shared with TRBD1. The CDR3 has 16 amino acids. V dropped 6 bases and J dropped 4; count of bases not matched to a gene: 13. The germline V gene has CDR1 MDHEN and CDR2 SYDVKM. Combining the CDR3 with reference TRBV28 and TRBJ1-1 gives the whole variable domain DVKVTQSSRYLVKRTGEKVFLECVQDMDHENMFWYRQDPGLGLRLIYFSYDVKMKEKGDIPEGYSVSREKKERFSLILESASTNQTSMYLCASRLGQGAISTEAFFGQGTRLTVV.

V and J are TRBV19 and TRBJ1-5, with D uncertain. V dropped 3 bases and J dropped 3 bases, with 9 bases sitting between them. The CDR3 length is 14 residues. Germline V gives CDR1 LNHDA, CDR2 SQIVND (reference sequence). In DNA form, the CDR3 reads TGTGCCAGTAGTATGTTCGGGAACAATCAGCCCCAGCATTTT. Its protein is CASSMFGNNQPQHF.

This sequence joins TRBV19 and TRBJ1-1; D uncertain. The CDR3 length is 18 residues. V lost 2 bases, J lost 3 bases, and 22 bases lay in between. Germline-derived CDR1 and CDR2 are LNHDA and SQIVND (reference sequence). For the CDR3, the DNA is TGTGCCAGTAGTATAACCGGCAGGTTAAGCGGTGTTGACACTGAAGCTTTCTTT. Encoded protein: CASSITGRLSGVDTEAFF.

This clone was observed a single time. This sequence joins TRBV24-1 and TRBJ2-5; 14 bases map to TRBD2. This CDR3 has 15 amino acids. The germline CDR1 and CDR2 sequences are KGHDR and SFDVKD. V dropped 6 bases and J dropped 4; count of bases not matched to a gene: 3. CDR3 sequence (DNA): TGTGCCACCAGTTCCGGACTAGCGGGGGGAGAGACCCAGTACTTC. Translation gives CATSSGLAGGETQYF.

The chain links TRBV5-6 to TRBJ2-3, with 8 nucleotides matching TRBD1. The germline V gene has CDR1 SGHDT and CDR2 YYEEEE. This CDR3 is 15 amino acids long. V lost 4 bases and J lost 2; bases outside the gene matches: 6. This CDR3 reads CASSQRTGITDTQYF. The CDR3 region has the DNA TGTGCCAGCAGCCAGCGGACAGGGATCACAGATACGCAGTATTTT.

This chain joins TRBV9 and TRBJ2-7; 10 positions agree with TRBD2. Germline V gene lookup returns CDR1 SGDLS and CDR2 YYNGEE. V gave up 3 bases and J gave up 7 bases; unmatched junction bases: 16. This CDR3 spans 17 amino acids. The CDR3 sequence is CASSGGQGERGGFEQYF. The CDR3 DNA reads TGTGCCAGCAGCGGAGGACAGGGCGAGCGGGGGGGTTTTGAGCAGTACTTC.

The J gene is TRBJ1-6, the V gene TRBV5-6; TRBD1 matches 10 bases. Trimming removed 4 bases from V and 9 bases from J; junction bases left unmatched: 7. Germline V gene data show CDR1 as SGHDT and CDR2 as YYEEEE. This CDR3 is 15 amino acids long. Here the CDR3 DNA reads TGTGCCAGCAGCATCTCCGGGACAGGGGTTTCACCCCTCCACTTT. Its protein is CASSISGTGVSPLHF.

The V and J genes are TRBV5-5 and TRBJ2-7; D is possibly TRBD2 (6 bases). Deletions cut 0 bases from V and 7 bases from J, with 20 bases between. Germline V CDR1 and CDR2: SGHKS, YYEKEE (reference sequence). The CDR3 is 16 residues long. CDR3 DNA: TGTGCCAGCAGCTTGGAGGGGTTCTCGGAAGGAGGGGAGCAGTACTTC. It translates to CASSLEGFSEGGEQYF.

This chain joins TRBV2 and TRBJ1-5, with D unclear. This CDR3 has 13 amino acids. CDR1 and CDR2 from the germline V gene are SNHLY and FYNNEI. The V end was cut by 7 bases, the J end by 5 bases, with 12 bases between. This chain's CDR3 is CASKVDTHQPQHF. The CDR3 DNA reads TGTGCCAGCAAGGTCGACACCCATCAGCCCCAGCATTTT. Together with reference TRBV2 and TRBJ1-5, the CDR3 gives the full variable domain: EPEVTQTPSHQVTQMGQEVILRCVPISNHLYFYWYRQILGQKVEFLVSFYNNEISEKSEIFDDQFSVERPDGSNFTLKIRSTKLEDSAMYFCASKVDTHQPQHFGDGTRLSIL.

This chain connects TRBV5-5 to TRBJ1-6, with a possible D match to TRBD1 (5 bases). CDR3 length equals 16 residues. V was cut by 4 bases and J by 3 bases, with 14 bases left in between. From germline, CDR1 is SGHKS and CDR2 YYEKEE (reference sequence). The CDR3 loop is CASSVLQELYNSPLHF. In DNA form, the CDR3 reads TGTGCCAGCAGCGTCCTACAGGAGCTCTATAATTCACCCCTCCACTTT. The whole variable domain, remainder taken from reference TRBV5-5 and TRBJ1-6, is DAGVTQSPTHLIKTRGQQVTLRCSPISGHKSVSWYQQVLGQGPQFIFQYYEKEERGRGNFPDRFSARQFPNYSSELNVNALLLGDSALYLCASSVLQELYNSPLHFGNGTRLTVT.

This chain links TRBV3-1 (or the pseudogene TRBV3-2) with TRBJ2-1; 8 bases are a match to TRBD2. Germline loops: CDR1 LGHDT, CDR2 YNNKEL (reference sequence). This CDR3 region has 16 residues. The V gene end was trimmed by 1 base and the J gene end by 0 bases; junction bases not matched to a gene: 2. The CDR3 is CASSQGGTSSYNEQFF. The CDR3 DNA reads as TGTGCCAGCAGCCAAGGGGGGACTAGCTCCTACAATGAGCAGTTCTTC.